This T cell receptor beta chain is from a study of T cells in Graves' hyperthyroidism and ophthalmopathy. V gave up 1 base and J gave up 5 bases, with 11 bases separating them. CDR1 and CDR2 (germline): MDHEN, SYDVKM. The CDR3 has 14 amino acids. Pregnant or lactating patients were excluded, as were those with uncontrolled infection or other autoimmune disease. The PBMCs studied were ones that came from 8.5 to 10 ml fresh peripheral blood. TCR beta CDR3 region amplification was performed from RNA transcripts. HTBI primers were employed in a first-round RT-PCR of the TCR CDR3. MiXCR, run by TCRdb on the multiplex PCR reads, gives a single entry per CDR3 protein. Among fewer than 800,000 distinct CDR3 sequences listed, about 15% were seen once.

The rearrangement links TRBV28 to TRBJ2-5, with D possibly matching TRBD1 (6 bases). The source of this sequence is a young man with Graves' hyperthyroidism. Sequencing was performed on blood. This chain's CDR3 is CASSLSGDRETQYF. The CDR3 DNA sequence: TGTGCCAGCAGTTTATCAGGGGACCGGGAGACCCAGTACTTC.